This is a list of T cell receptor beta chains from one sample in a study of shared clonotypes between healthy human individuals. The assay was immunoSEQ multiplex PCR, and TCRdb's table has in-frame clones only and misses some. The repertoire holds some 1.5 million clones, with 98% as singletons. Sequences were obtained from naive CD4+ T cells sorted from blood. The receptors were gathered from a man aged 25 to 40 in good health. CDR3s include the opening cysteine and the closing phenylalanine or tryptophan. The D gene is left open where the match is weak. For some rows the clone size is stated as once, few or many, or as a class when expanded; others skip it.

CDR3 protein,CDR3 DNA,V gene,D gene,J gene,clone size
CASSQGLAGTYEQYF,TGTGCCAGCTCTCAGGGACTAGCGGGAACCTACGAGCAGTACTTC,TRBV18,TRBD2,TRBJ2-7,once
CASSEGTSAYEQYF,TGTGCCAGCAGCGAAGGGACTAGCGCCTACGAGCAGTACTTC,TRBV2,TRBD2,TRBJ2-7,NA
CASSILAGYLNIQYF,TGTGCCAGTAGTATCCTGGCGGGATATTTGAACATTCAGTACTTC,TRBV19,NA,TRBJ2-4,NA
CAISESGTASYEQYF,TGTGCCATCAGTGAGTCCGGGACTGCCAGTTACGAGCAGTACTTC,TRBV10-3,NA,TRBJ2-7,NA
CASSWTGFGETQYF,TGTGCCAGCAGCTGGACAGGTTTTGGGGAGACCCAGTACTTC,TRBV7-9,TRBD1,TRBJ2-5,NA
CASSLTGSQPQHF,TGCGCCAGCAGCTTGACAGGTTCTCAGCCCCAGCATTTT,TRBV5-1,NA,TRBJ1-5,NA
CASGYGSSGNTIYF,TGCGCCAGCGGTTACGGGAGCTCTGGAAACACCATATATTTT,TRBV5-1,NA,TRBJ1-3,few
CASSIAGGPHNEQFF,TGTGCCAGTTCGATAGCGGGAGGGCCCCACAATGAGCAGTTCTTC,TRBV5-4,TRBD2,TRBJ2-1,NA
CASSVVGQLGYTF,TGTGCCAGCAGCGTAGTTGGGCAGCTTGGCTACACCTTC,TRBV9,NA,TRBJ1-2,NA
CASSHRGGFVGGNTIYF,TGTGCCAGCAGCCACAGGGGCGGTTTCGTCGGGGGAAACACCATATATTTT,TRBV14,NA,TRBJ1-3,NA
CASSRDRGYGYTF,TGTGCCAGCAGTCGGGACAGAGGATATGGCTACACCTTC,TRBV6-5,TRBD1,TRBJ1-2,NA
CASIRARETYEQYF,TGTGCCAGTATCCGGGCCCGTGAAACCTACGAGCAGTACTTC,TRBV6-1,NA,TRBJ2-7,NA
CASSPELAGTREQYF,TGTGCCAGCTCACCAGAACTAGCGGGGACGAGGGAGCAGTACTTC,TRBV18,TRBD2,TRBJ2-7,once
CASSTWTDHTGELFF,TGTGCCAGCAGCACGTGGACAGACCACACCGGGGAGCTGTTTTTT,TRBV11-2,NA,TRBJ2-2,NA
CASSFSGGGGEAFF,TGCGCCAGCAGCTTCTCCGGCGGGGGTGGTGAAGCTTTCTTT,TRBV5-1,NA,TRBJ1-1,NA
CSVGLGATNEKLFF,TGCAGCGTTGGCCTGGGCGCAACTAATGAAAAACTGTTTTTT,TRBV29-1,NA,TRBJ1-4,NA
CASSLLGQANEKLFF,TGTGCCAGCAGCTTGCTCGGACAGGCGAATGAAAAACTGTTTTTT,TRBV5-4,TRBD1,TRBJ1-4,NA
CASSLLGAGEQFF,TGTGCCAGCAGTTTACTAGGGGCGGGGGAGCAGTTCTTC,TRBV28,NA,TRBJ2-1,NA
CASSPDAGQGAYEQYF,TGTGCCAGCAGCCCAGATGCGGGACAGGGGGCCTACGAGCAGTACTTC,TRBV5-4,TRBD1,TRBJ2-7,once
CATHRGVAGELFF,TGTGCCACCCACAGGGGGGTGGCCGGGGAGCTGTTTTTT,TRBV19,TRBD1,TRBJ2-2,NA
CASNRGVVNTEAFF,TGTGCCAGCAACCGGGGGGTAGTGAACACTGAAGCTTTCTTT,TRBV6-5,NA,TRBJ1-1,NA
CASSLAWAGDLSYEQYF,TGTGCCAGCAGCTTAGCCTGGGCTGGGGATTTATCCTACGAGCAGTACTTC,TRBV7-8,NA,TRBJ2-7,NA
CASSQGPLYNEQFF,TGTGCCAGCAGCCAGGGCCCGTTATACAATGAGCAGTTCTTC,TRBV9,NA,TRBJ2-1,NA
CASSPTGYTEAFF,TGTGCCAGCTCACCAACAGGCTACACTGAAGCTTTCTTT,TRBV18,NA,TRBJ1-1,once
CATSISSGRQGAYEQYF,TGTGCCACCAGCATCTCAAGTGGGAGACAGGGGGCGTACGAGCAGTACTTC,TRBV15,TRBD1,TRBJ2-7,NA
CATSRVWGSSTDTQYF,TGTGCCACCAGCAGAGTGTGGGGCAGCAGCACAGATACGCAGTATTTT,TRBV15,NA,TRBJ2-3,NA
CASSLGGGGPYGYTF,TGTGCCAGCAGTTTGGGTGGAGGGGGACCCTATGGCTACACCTTC,TRBV28,NA,TRBJ1-2,NA
CAISPGGVRRNTEAFF,TGTGCCATCAGCCCAGGGGGGGTTCGAAGGAACACTGAAGCTTTCTTT,TRBV10-3,TRBD1,TRBJ1-1,NA
CASSESGGRAYEQYF,TGCGCCAGCAGTGAGTCGGGAGGGAGGGCCTACGAGCAGTACTTC,TRBV10-1,TRBD2,TRBJ2-7,NA
CASSLSVWANVLTF,TGTGCCAGCAGTTTATCCGTCTGGGCCAACGTCCTGACTTTC,TRBV28,NA,TRBJ2-6,NA
CASSPRDNEKLFF,TGTGCCAGCTCACCGCGGGACAATGAAAAACTGTTTTTT,TRBV18,NA,TRBJ1-4,NA
CASSLGRSWANVLTF,TGTGCCAGCAGCTTGGGGCGAAGCTGGGCCAACGTCCTGACTTTC,TRBV5-5,NA,TRBJ2-6,NA
CASSPQQGVYEQYF,TGTGCCAGCTCACCGCAACAGGGGGTCTACGAGCAGTACTTC,TRBV18,TRBD1,TRBJ2-7,NA
CASSVGPLAPNTGELFF,TGTGCCAGCAGCGTGGGGCCCCTAGCCCCTAACACCGGGGAGCTGTTTTTT,TRBV5-4,NA,TRBJ2-2,NA
CASSGFGLAVTEQYF,TGTGCCAGCAGCGGTTTTGGACTAGCAGTAACCGAGCAGTACTTC,TRBV5-5,TRBD2,TRBJ2-7,NA
CASSEGWGREYGYTF,TGTGCCAGCAGTGAAGGTTGGGGGCGCGAGTATGGCTACACCTTC,TRBV6-1,NA,TRBJ1-2,NA
CASSSGNQETQYF,TGTGCCAGTAGTAGCGGAAACCAAGAGACCCAGTACTTC,TRBV19,NA,TRBJ2-5,NA
CASSRDRGNQPQHF,TGTGCCAGCTCACGGGACAGGGGGAATCAGCCCCAGCATTTT,TRBV18,TRBD1,TRBJ1-5,NA